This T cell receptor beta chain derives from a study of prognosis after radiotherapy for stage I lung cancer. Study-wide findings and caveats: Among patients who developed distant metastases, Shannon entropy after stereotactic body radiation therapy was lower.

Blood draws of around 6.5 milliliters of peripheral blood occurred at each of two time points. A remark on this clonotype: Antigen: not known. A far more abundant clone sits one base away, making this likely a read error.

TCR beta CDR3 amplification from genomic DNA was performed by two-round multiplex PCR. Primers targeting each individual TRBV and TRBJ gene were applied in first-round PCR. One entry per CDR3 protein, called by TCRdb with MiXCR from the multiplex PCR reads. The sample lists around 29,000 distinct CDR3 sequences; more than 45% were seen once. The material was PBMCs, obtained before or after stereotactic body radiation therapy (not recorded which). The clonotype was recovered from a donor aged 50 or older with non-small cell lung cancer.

The CDR3: CASSYFLAGTVELFF. CDR3 nucleotides: TGTGCCAGCAGTTACTTCCTAGCGGGCACCGTGGAGCTGTTTTTT. The V and J genes are TRBV6-6 and TRBJ2-2, with 8 bases identical to TRBD2. Germline CDR1 reads MNHNY; CDR2 reads SVGAGI (reference sequence). The CDR3 consists of 15 residues.